These 8 T cell receptor beta chains share one sample of origin, sequenced in a study of Graves' ophthalmopathy and Graves' hyperthyroidism. Researchers took RNA transcripts and amplified TCR beta CDR3 regions from them. Second-round multiplex PCR came after first-round RT-PCR with HTBI primers. A single record per CDR3 protein comes from TCRdb applying MiXCR to the multiplex PCR reads. The profile shows around 1.1 million distinct CDR3 sequences, about 36% of them singletons. Sequencing input: peripheral blood or thyroid tissue (not recorded which). These TCRs come from an adult man with Graves' hyperthyroidism.

The chain couples TRBV19 to TRBJ2-7; 9 positions match TRBD2. V dropped 0 bases and J dropped 6; count of bases not matched to a gene: 9. CDR3 size: 16 residues. Germline V gene data show CDR1 as LNHDA and CDR2 as SQIVND (reference sequence). The CDR3 bases are TGTGCCAGTAGTATAGATTCCGCGGGAGGGCTCTCCGAGCAGTACTTC. Translation gives CASSIDSAGGLSEQYF.

This sequence joins TRBV13 and TRBJ1-1; TRBD1 aligns across 11 bases. This CDR3 is 19 amino acids long. The germline V gene encodes CDR1 PRHDT and CDR2 FYEKMQ (reference sequence). V dropped 4 bases and J dropped 0; count of bases not matched to a gene: 13. The CDR3 DNA is TGTGCCAGCAGCTCCTGGACAGGGGGCTCAGGAACTATGAACACTGAAGCTTTCTTT. This codes for CASSSWTGGSGTMNTEAFF.

This clonotype was counted many times. The V gene is TRBV24-1, the J gene TRBJ1-3; no firm D call. Germline CDR1 is KGHDR and CDR2 is SFDVKD. V lost 0 bases and J 0 bases, leaving 14 bases between the germline ends. The CDR3 consists of 18 residues. In nucleotides, the CDR3 is TGTGCCACCAGTGATTTGACCCGGACCTACAGCTCTGGAAACACCATATATTTT. Translation: CATSDLTRTYSSGNTIYF.

The chain uses TRBV25-1 and TRBJ1-1; no definite D call. V lost 4 bases, J lost 4 bases, and 16 bases lay in between. Germline assignment: CDR1 MGHDK and CDR2 SYGVNS. This CDR3 spans 15 amino acids. CDR3 protein: CASSVNTVGVTEAFF. The DNA for the CDR3 is TGTGCCAGCAGTGTAAATACAGTCGGCGTCACTGAAGCTTTCTTT. The complete variable domain, with remaining parts taken from reference TRBV25-1 and TRBJ1-1, reads EADIYQTPRYLVIGTGKKITLECSQTMGHDKMYWYQQDPGMELHLIHYSYGVNSTEKGDLSSESTVSRIRTEHFPLTLESARPSHTSQYLCASSVNTVGVTEAFFGQGTRLTVV.

Many counts were recorded for this clonotype. The chain employs TRBV15 and TRBJ2-5; 7 nucleotides match TRBD1. V trimming: 9 bases; J trimming: 3 bases; junction bases outside the gene matches: 4. The CDR3 covers 12 residues. Germline V lookup: CDR1 LNHNV, CDR2 YYDKDF (reference sequence). DNA of the CDR3: TGTGCCACATCGGGACAGAAAGAGACCCAGTACTTC. Amino acids: CATSGQKETQYF.

The gene calls are TRBV2 and TRBJ1-3; D ambiguous. V lost 8 bases, J lost 0 bases, and 11 bases lay in between. The CDR3 is 14 amino acids. CDR1 is SNHLY, CDR2 FYNNEI, per germline. This CDR3 reads CASYEQISGNTIYF. The CDR3 DNA follows: TGTGCCAGCTATGAGCAGATCTCTGGAAACACCATATATTTT.

For this clonotype: Being one base from a much bigger clone, this may be a read error. This chain joins TRBV2 and TRBJ1-1; D unclear. The CDR3 has 13 amino acids. Per the germline V gene, CDR1 is SNHLY and CDR2 is FYNNEI. This CDR3 reads CASIEPVNTEAFF. CDR3 DNA: TGTGCCAGCATTGAACCGGTGAACACTGAAGCTTTCTTT. Full variable domain (remainder filled in from reference TRBV2 and TRBJ1-1): EPEVTQTPSHQVTQMGQEVILRCVPISNHLYFYWYRQILGQKVEFLVSFYNNEISEKSEIFDDQFSVERPDGSNFTLKIRSTKLEDSAMYFCASIEPVNTEAFFGQGTRLTVV.

This clonotype came up many times. The V call is TRBV19, the J call TRBJ2-7, with D perhaps matching TRBD1 (6 bases). The germline gives CDR1 LNHDA, CDR2 SQIVND (reference sequence). V lost 9 bases and J 6 bases, leaving 15 bases between the germline ends. The CDR3 is made up of 12 amino acids. CDR3 nucleotides: TGTGCCAGCAGCCTCCAGGGGTCCGAGCAGTACTTC. It yields the protein CASSLQGSEQYF. Variable domain in full (rest from reference TRBV19 and TRBJ2-7): DGGITQSPKYLFRKEGQNVTLSCEQNLNHDAMYWYRQDPGQGLRLIYYSQIVNDFQKGDIAEGYSVSREKKESFPLTVTSAQKNPTAFYLCASSLQGSEQYFGPGTRLTVT.